This T cell receptor beta chain was found in a study of cytomegalovirus exposure and HLA in healthy donors. General observations from the study: Most subjects had HLA-A and HLA-B alleles reportedly predicted accurately by TCR beta sequences.

This CDR3 region has 14 residues. In germline, CDR1 is KGHSH, CDR2 LQKENI. The germline V and J ends were trimmed by 3 bases and 0 bases, with 8 bases remaining between them. As for the donors, each was a healthy bone marrow donor. A multiplex PCR was run with 60 Vbeta primers and 13 Jbeta primers. Sequencing was performed with immunoSEQ multiplex PCR; in TCRdb, only in-frame clones are kept and a portion is missing. The data hold almost 200,000 clones, with about 82% observed a single time. Note on this clone: Its matching antigen is unknown.

The clonotype originates from a woman aged 45 to 65 in good health and CMV-seronegative. Sample: PBMCs. The chain uses TRBV18 and TRBJ1-1; tentative D call: TRBD1 (6 bases). CDR3 bases: TGTGCCAGCTCACCTACAGGGTTGAACACTGAAGCTTTCTTT. Protein: CASSPTGLNTEAFF. The whole variable domain, remainder taken from reference TRBV18 and TRBJ1-1, is NAGVMQNPRHLVRRRGQEARLRCSPMKGHSHVYWYRQLPEEGLKFMVYLQKENIIDESGMPKERFSAEFPKEGPSILRIQQVVRGDSAAYFCASSPTGLNTEAFFGQGTRLTVV.